The 8 T cell receptor beta chains below all came from one sample that was sequenced in a study of blood T cell repertoires in COVID-19. The assay was immunoSEQ multiplex PCR, and TCRdb's table has in-frame clones only and misses some. The sample includes 200,000 to 250,000 clones, 80% to 90% of them seen just once. Material: peripheral blood. These receptor sequences come from an elderly man with acute or convalescent COVID-19.

This chain links TRBV5-3 with TRBJ2-5; D is possibly TRBD2 (6 bases). TRBV5-3 is known as an ORF, though its function is uncertain. Trimming removed 4 bases from V and 7 bases from J, with 26 bases in between. The CDR3 extends over 17 amino acids. The CDR3 coding sequence is TGTGCCAGAAGCCCAGAAGGGACTCCATCTCCCTCCTGGACCCAGTACTTC. Amino acids: CARSPEGTPSPSWTQYF.

The chain couples TRBV28 to TRBJ2-1; 7 bases are shared with TRBD2. V lost 7 bases and J lost 8; bases outside the gene matches: 5. Germline V gives CDR1 MDHEN, CDR2 SYDVKM. The CDR3 spans 12 residues. The CDR3 spells CASISGRDEQFF. As DNA, the CDR3 is TGTGCCAGCATCTCAGGGAGGGATGAGCAGTTCTTC.

The V and J genes are TRBV29-1 and TRBJ1-1; D call uncertain. V lost 4 bases and J 0 bases, leaving 3 bases between the germline ends. Germline assignment: CDR1 SQVTM and CDR2 ANQGSEA. This CDR3 has 11 amino acids. CDR3 protein: CSVAVNTEAFF. The CDR3 DNA is TGCAGCGTTGCAGTGAACACTGAAGCTTTCTTT.

The rearrangement links TRBV11-2 to TRBJ2-2, with 8 bases identical to TRBD2. The V gene end was trimmed by 1 base and the J gene end by 7 bases; junction bases not matched to a gene: 8. The length of the CDR3 is 16 residues. Germline V gene lookup returns CDR1 SGHAT and CDR2 FQNNGV. The CDR3 DNA sequence: TGTGCCAGCAGCTTAGCAGCAGCGGGAGTGGTCGGGGAGCTGTTTTTT. This gives the protein CASSLAAAGVVGELFF.

The V gene is TRBV9, the J gene TRBJ1-5; the match to TRBD1 covers 9 bases. In germline, CDR1 is SGDLS, CDR2 YYNGEE. The CDR3 loop spans 15 amino acids. V dropped 0 bases and J dropped 5; count of bases not matched to a gene: 3. The DNA for the CDR3 is TGTGCCAGCAGCGTAGGACAGGGGGGGGATCAGCCCCAGCATTTT. As protein: CASSVGQGGDQPQHF.

This chain joins TRBV3-1 (or the pseudogene TRBV3-2) and TRBJ2-1; TRBD2 is a possible D gene (6 bases). The CDR3 sequence is 14 residues long. The ends were cut back, 4 bases at V and 8 bases at J, with 15 bases in the middle. Germline CDR1 and CDR2: LGHDT and YNNKEL (reference sequence). CDR3 in DNA: TGTGCCAGCAGCCTGAGGCGGGGAGTGGATGAGCAGTTCTTC. Its protein is CASSLRRGVDEQFF.

The rearrangement joins TRBV27 to TRBJ2-7, with D possibly being TRBD1 (5 bases). Germline values: CDR1 MNHEY, CDR2 SMNVEV (reference sequence). This CDR3 has 11 amino acids. The CDR3 DNA reads TGCGCCGAGGACACCGATTACGAGCAGTACGTC. Amino acid sequence: CAEDTDYEQYV.

The chain joins TRBV2 to TRBJ2-7; a possible D gene is TRBD2 (5 bases). CDR1 and CDR2 (germline): SNHLY, FYNNEI. The ends were cut back, 2 bases at V and 5 bases at J, with 13 bases in the middle. CDR3 length: 14 residues. This CDR3 is CASSEWRGWDEQYF. The CDR3, as DNA: TGTGCCAGCAGTGAATGGAGAGGGTGGGACGAGCAGTACTTC.